This T cell receptor beta chain was retrieved from a study of CD8+ T cells in alopecia areata. Germline V gene lookup returns CDR1 MNHEY and CDR2 SMNVEV (reference sequence). The CDR3 totals 14 residues. V shed 8 bases and J shed 4 bases, with 17 bases lying between them. Regarding this clone: No antigen is known for it.

Study-level points and caveats: Against the mouse data, patients shared TCRs less clearly, possibly for HLA reasons.

Extraction and reverse transcription of RNA yielded cDNA as the sequencing template. The method was immunoSEQ multiplex PCR; TCRdb's version includes in-frame clones alone and lacks a portion of them. The sample yields roughly 200,000 clones, approximately 62% seen once. This sequence joins TRBV27 and TRBJ1-2; D may be TRBD1 (6 bases). The starting material was CD4+ T cells sorted from blood, obtained at week 0. This receptor was obtained from a human donor with alopecia areata. DNA of the CDR3: TGTGCCAGCGGTGGGACATCGAGTGGCTATGGCTACACCTTC. Its protein is CASGGTSSGYGYTF.